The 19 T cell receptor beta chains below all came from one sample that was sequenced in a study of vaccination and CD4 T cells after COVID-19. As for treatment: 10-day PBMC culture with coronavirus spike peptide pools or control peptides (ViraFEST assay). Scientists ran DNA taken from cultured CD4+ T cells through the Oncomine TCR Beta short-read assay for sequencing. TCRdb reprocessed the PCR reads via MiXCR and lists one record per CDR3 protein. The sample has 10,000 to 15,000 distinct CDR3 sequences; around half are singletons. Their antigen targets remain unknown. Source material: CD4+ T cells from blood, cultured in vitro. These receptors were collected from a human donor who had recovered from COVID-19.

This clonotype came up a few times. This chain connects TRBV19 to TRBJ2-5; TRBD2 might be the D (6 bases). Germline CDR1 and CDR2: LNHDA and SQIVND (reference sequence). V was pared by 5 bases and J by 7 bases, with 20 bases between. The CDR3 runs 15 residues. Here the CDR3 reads CASSPNVGGTATQYF. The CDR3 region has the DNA TGTGCCAGTAGTCCAAACGTGGGGGGAACGGCGACCCAGTACTTC.

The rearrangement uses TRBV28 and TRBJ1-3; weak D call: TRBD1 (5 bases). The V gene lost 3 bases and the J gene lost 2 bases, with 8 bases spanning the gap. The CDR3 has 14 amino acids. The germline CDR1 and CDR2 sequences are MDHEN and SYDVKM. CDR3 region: CASSLTVTGNTIYF. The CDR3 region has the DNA TGTGCCAGCAGTTTGACAGTCACTGGAAACACCATATATTTT.

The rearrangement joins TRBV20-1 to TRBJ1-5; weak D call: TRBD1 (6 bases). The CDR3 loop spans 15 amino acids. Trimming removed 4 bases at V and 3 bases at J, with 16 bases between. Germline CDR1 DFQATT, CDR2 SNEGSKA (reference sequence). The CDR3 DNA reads TGCAGTGCTAAATTAGGACAGAACCACAATCAGCCCCAGCATTTT. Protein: CSAKLGQNHNQPQHF.

The CDR3 spells CAIKTPGHPSSYNEQFF. The CDR3 region has the DNA TGTGCCATCAAAACCCCGGGACACCCGAGCTCCTACAATGAGCAGTTCTTC. The genes are TRBV10-3 and TRBJ2-1; the D gene is possibly TRBD1 (6 bases). The CDR3 loop spans 17 amino acids. V was pared by 7 bases and J by 0 bases, with 19 bases between. Germline V gene data show CDR1 as ENHRY and CDR2 as SYGVKD.

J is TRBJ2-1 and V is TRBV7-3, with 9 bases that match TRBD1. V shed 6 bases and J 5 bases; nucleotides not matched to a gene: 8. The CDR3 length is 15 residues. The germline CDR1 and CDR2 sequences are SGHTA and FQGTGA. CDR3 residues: CASSTGTGINNEQFF. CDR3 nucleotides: TGTGCCAGCAGTACCGGGACAGGGATTAACAATGAGCAGTTCTTC.

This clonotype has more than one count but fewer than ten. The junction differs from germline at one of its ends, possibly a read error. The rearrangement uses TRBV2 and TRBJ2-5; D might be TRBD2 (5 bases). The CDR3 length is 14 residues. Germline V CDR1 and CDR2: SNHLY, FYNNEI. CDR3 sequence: CASSAQGLGESQYF. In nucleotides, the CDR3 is TGTGCCAGCAGTGCGCAAGGGTTGGGAGAGAGCCAGTACTTC.

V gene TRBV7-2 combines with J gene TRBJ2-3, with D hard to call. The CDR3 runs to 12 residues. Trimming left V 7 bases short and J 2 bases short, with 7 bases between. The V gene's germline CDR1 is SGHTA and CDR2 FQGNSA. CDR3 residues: CASNTDTDTQYF. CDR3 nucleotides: TGTGCCAGCAACACGGACACAGATACGCAGTATTTT.

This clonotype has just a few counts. In nucleotides, the CDR3 is TGTGCCAGCAGTGCTGTGACAGCTAACTATGGCTACACCTTC. Translated, it gives CASSAVTANYGYTF. This rearrangement joins TRBV2 to TRBJ1-2, with TRBD1 as a possible D gene (5 bases). CDR1 is SNHLY and CDR2 is FYNNEI in the germline V gene. The CDR3 is 14 residues long. V lost 4 bases and J 0 bases, leaving 9 bases between the germline ends.

The CDR3 is CASLNQGTNYGYTF. DNA for the CDR3: TGTGCCAGCCTTAACCAAGGGACGAACTATGGCTACACCTTC. J is TRBJ1-2 and V is TRBV28, with a tentative D call TRBD1 (5 bases). Trimming left V 8 bases short and J 2 bases short, with 15 bases between. The CDR3 totals 14 residues. CDR1 is MDHEN, CDR2 SYDVKM, per germline.

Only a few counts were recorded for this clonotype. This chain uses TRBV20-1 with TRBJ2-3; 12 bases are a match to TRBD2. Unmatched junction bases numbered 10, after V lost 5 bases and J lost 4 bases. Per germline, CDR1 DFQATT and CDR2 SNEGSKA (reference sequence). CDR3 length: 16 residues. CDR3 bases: TGCAGTGCTTTGCGCCAACTAGCGGGAGGAGCAGATACGCAGTATTTT. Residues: CSALRQLAGGADTQYF.

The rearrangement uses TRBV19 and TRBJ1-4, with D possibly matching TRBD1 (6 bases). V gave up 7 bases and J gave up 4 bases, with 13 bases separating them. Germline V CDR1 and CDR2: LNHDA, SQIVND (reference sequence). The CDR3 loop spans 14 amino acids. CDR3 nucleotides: TGTGCCAGTACCCGCGGGACACGTAATGAAAAACTGTTTTTT. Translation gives CASTRGTRNEKLFF.

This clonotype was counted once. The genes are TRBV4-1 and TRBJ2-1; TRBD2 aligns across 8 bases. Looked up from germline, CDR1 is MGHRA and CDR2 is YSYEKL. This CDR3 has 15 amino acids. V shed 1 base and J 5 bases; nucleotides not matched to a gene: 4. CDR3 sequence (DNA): TGCGCCAGCAGCCAAGTCCGTAGCGGGGACAATGAGCAGTTCTTC. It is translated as CASSQVRSGDNEQFF.

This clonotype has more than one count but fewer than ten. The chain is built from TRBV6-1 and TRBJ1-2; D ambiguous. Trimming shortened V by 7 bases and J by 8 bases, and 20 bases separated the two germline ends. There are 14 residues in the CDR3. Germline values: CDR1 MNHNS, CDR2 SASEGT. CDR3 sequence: CASNPRRTSLGYTF. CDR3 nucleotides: TGTGCCAGCAATCCTAGGCGTACTTCCCTAGGCTACACCTTC.

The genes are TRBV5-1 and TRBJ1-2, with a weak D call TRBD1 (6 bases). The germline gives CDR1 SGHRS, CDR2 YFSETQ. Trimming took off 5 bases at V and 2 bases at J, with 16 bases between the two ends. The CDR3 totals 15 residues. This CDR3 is CASRPGYTGNYGYTF. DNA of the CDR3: TGCGCCAGCAGACCTGGGTATACAGGGAACTATGGCTACACCTTC.

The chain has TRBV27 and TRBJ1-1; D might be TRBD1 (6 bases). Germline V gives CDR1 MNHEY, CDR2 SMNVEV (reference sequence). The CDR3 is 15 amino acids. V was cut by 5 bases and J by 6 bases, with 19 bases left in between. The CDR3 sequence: CASSPLGQSFAEAFF. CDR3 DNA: TGTGCCAGCAGTCCCCTAGGACAGTCTTTTGCTGAAGCTTTCTTT.

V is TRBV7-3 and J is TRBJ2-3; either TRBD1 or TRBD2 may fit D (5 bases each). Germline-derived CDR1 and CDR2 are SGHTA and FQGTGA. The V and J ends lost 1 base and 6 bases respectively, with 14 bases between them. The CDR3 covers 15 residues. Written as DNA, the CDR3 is TGTGCCAGCAGCTTAATGGGGGAGACGTTCGATACGCAGTATTTT. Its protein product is CASSLMGETFDTQYF. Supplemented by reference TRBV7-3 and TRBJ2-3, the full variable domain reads GAGVSQTPSNKVTEKGKYVELRCDPISGHTALYWYRQSLGQGPEFLIYFQGTGAADDSGLPNDRFFAVRPEGSVSTLKIQRTERGDSAVYLCASSLMGETFDTQYFGPGTRLTVL.

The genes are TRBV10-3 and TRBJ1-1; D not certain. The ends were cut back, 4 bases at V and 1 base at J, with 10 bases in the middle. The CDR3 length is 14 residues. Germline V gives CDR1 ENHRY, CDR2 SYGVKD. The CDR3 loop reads CAISGPGGNTEAFF. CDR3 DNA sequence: TGTGCCATCAGTGGTCCCGGAGGGAACACTGAAGCTTTCTTT.

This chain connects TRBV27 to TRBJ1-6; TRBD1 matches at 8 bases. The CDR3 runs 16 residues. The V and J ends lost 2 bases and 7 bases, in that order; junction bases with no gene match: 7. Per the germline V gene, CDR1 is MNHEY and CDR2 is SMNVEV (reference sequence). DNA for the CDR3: TGTGCCAGCAGTTTAGGGTACGACAGGGGAAATTCACCCCTCCACTTT. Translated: CASSLGYDRGNSPLHF.

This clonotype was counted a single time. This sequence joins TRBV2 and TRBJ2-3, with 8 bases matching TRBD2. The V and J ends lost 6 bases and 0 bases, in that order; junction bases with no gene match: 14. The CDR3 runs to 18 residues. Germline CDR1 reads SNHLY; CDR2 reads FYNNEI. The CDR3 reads CASSQFRTSPLSTDTQYF. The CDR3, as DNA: TGTGCCAGCAGCCAATTCAGGACTAGCCCCCTTAGCACAGATACGCAGTATTTT.